The sequence of this T cell receptor (beta chain) was determined in a study of OX40 agonist ivuxolimab in advanced cancers. TCRdb keeps only in-frame clones here, not all; method: immunoSEQ multiplex PCR. The sample has roughly 67,000 clones; approximately 80% are singletons. Per the germline V gene, CDR1 is PRHDT and CDR2 is FYEKMQ (reference sequence). V dropped 3 bases and J dropped 2; count of bases not matched to a gene: 5. The length of the CDR3 is 15 residues. The specimen was CD4+ or CD8+ T cells sorted from blood, collected in a trial of the OX40 agonist ivuxolimab. The clonotype originates from an adult with an advanced solid tumor such as melanoma, head and neck, liver or kidney cancer. The chain combines TRBV13 with TRBJ2-3, with TRBD1 matching 7 bases. CDR3 nucleotide sequence: TGTGCCAGCAGCTTCACAGGGGCATACACAGATACGCAGTATTTT. Translation gives CASSFTGAYTDTQYF.